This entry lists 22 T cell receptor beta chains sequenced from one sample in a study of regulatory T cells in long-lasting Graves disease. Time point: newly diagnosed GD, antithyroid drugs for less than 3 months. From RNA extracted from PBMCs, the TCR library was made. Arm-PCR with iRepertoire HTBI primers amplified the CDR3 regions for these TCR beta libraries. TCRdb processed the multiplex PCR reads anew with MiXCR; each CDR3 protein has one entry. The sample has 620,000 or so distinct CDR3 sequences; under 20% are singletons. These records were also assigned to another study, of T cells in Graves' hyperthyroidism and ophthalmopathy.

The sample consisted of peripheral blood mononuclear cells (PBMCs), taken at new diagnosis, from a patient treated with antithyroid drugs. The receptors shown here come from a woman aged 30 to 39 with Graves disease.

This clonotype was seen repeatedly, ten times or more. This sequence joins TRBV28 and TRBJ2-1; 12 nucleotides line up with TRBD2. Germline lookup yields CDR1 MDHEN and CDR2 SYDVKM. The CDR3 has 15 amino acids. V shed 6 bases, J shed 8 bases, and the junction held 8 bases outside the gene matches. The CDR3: CASSTLAGGLHEQFF. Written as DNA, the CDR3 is TGTGCCAGCAGCACCCTAGCGGGAGGGCTGCATGAGCAGTTCTTC.

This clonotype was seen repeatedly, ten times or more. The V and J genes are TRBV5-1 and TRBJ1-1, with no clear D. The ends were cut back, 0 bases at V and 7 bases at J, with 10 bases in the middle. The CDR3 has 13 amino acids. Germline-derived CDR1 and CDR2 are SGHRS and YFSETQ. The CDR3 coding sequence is TGCGCCAGCAGCTTGGCCGAGGGAATTGAAGCTTTCTTT. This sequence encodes CASSLAEGIEAFF.

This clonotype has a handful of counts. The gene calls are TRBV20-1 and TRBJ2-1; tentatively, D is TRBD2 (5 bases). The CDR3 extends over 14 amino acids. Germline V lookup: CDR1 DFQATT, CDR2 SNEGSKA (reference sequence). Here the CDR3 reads CGTNPPLVFNEQFF. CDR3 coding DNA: TGCGGAACTAACCCTCCACTAGTTTTCAATGAGCAGTTCTTC.

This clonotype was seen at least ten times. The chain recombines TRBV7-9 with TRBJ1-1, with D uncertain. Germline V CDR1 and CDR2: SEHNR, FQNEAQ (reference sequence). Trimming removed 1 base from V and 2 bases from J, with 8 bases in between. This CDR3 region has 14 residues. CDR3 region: CASSLGPINTEAFF. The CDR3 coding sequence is TGTGCCAGCAGCTTAGGACCGATAAACACTGAAGCTTTCTTT.

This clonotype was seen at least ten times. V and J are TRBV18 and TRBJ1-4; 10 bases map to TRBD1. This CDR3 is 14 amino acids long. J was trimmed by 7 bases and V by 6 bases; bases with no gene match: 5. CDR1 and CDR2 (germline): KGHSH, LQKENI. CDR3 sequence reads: CASSGTGDREKLFF. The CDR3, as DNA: TGTGCCAGCTCCGGGACAGGGGACCGTGAAAAACTGTTTTTT.

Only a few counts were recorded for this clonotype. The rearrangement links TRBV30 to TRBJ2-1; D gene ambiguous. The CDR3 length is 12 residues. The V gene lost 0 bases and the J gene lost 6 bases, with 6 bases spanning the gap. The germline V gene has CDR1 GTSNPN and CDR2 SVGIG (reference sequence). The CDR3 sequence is CAWSVVVNEQFF. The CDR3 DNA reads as TGTGCCTGGAGTGTAGTGGTCAATGAGCAGTTCTTC.

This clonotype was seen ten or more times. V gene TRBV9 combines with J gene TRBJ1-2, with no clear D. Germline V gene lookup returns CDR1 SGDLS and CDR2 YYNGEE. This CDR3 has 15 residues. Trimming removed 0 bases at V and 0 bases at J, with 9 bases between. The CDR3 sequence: CASSVGGTANYGYTF. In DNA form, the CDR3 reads TGTGCCAGCAGCGTAGGCGGAACCGCTAACTATGGCTACACCTTC.

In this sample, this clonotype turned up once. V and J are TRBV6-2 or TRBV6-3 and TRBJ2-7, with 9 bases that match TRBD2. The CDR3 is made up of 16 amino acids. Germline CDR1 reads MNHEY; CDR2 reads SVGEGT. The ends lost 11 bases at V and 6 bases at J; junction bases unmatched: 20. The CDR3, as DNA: TGTGCCGCGGGGACGTTATATAGCGGGGGATTAGGCGAGCAGTACTTC. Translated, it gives CAAGTLYSGGLGEQYF.

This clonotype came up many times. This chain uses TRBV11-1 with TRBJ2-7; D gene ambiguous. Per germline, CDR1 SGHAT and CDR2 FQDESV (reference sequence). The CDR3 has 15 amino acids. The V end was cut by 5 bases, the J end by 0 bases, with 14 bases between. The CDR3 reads CASSRGPDISYEQYF. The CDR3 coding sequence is TGTGCCAGCAGCCGAGGTCCAGATATCTCCTACGAGCAGTACTTC.

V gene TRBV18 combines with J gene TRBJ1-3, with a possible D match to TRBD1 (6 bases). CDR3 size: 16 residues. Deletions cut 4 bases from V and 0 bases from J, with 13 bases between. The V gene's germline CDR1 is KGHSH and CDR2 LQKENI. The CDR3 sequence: CASSQGDGYSGNTIYF. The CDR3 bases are TGTGCCAGCTCACAGGGGGACGGATACTCTGGAAACACCATATATTTT.

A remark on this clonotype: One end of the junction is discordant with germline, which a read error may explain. The CDR3 reads CASGVGVSSNEQCF. The CDR3 DNA sequence: TGTGCCAGCGGTGTCGGGGTCAGTAGCAACGAGCAGTGCTTC. The chain recombines TRBV6-1 with TRBJ2-7; D possibly corresponds to TRBD2 (5 bases). The CDR3 has 14 residues. Germline values: CDR1 MNHNS, CDR2 SASEGT.

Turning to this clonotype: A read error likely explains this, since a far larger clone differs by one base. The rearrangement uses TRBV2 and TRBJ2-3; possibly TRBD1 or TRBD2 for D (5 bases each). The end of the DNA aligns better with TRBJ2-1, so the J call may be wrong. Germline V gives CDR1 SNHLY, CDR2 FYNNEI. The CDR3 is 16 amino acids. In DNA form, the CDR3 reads TGTGCCAGCAGCCCCGAACCGGGACGAGTGGACAATGAGCAGTTCTTC. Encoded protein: CASSPEPGRVDNEQFF.

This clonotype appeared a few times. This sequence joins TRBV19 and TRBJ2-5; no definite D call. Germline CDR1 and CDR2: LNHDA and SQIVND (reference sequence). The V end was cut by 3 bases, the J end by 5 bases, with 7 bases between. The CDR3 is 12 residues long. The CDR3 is CASSISGETQYF. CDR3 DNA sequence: TGTGCCAGTAGTATTTCCGGCGAGACCCAGTACTTC.

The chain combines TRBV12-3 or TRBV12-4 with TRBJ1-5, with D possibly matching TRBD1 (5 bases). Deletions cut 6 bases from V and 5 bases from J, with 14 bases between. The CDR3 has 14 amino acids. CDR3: CASRGIFRDQPQHF. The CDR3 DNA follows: TGTGCCAGCAGAGGGATTTTCAGGGATCAGCCCCAGCATTTT.

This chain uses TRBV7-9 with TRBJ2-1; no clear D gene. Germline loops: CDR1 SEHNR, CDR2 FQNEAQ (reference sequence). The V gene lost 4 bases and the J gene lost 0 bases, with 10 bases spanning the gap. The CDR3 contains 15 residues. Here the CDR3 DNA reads TGTGCCAGCAGCTCCTCAAAGAGCTCCTACAATGAGCAGTTCTTC. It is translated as CASSSSKSSYNEQFF.

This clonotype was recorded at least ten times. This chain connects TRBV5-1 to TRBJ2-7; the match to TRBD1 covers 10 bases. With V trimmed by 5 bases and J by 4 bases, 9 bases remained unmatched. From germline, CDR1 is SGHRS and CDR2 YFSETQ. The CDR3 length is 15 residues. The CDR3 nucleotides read TGCGCCAGCAGTCTCGCGGGGACAGGGGTGTACGAGCAGTACTTC. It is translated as CASSLAGTGVYEQYF.

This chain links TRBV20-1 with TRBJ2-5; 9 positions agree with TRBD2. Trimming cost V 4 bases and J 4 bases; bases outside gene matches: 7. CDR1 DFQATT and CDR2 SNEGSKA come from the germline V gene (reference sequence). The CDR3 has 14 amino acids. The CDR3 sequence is CSANSGGWGETQYF. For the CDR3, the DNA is TGCAGTGCTAATAGCGGGGGTTGGGGAGAGACCCAGTACTTC.

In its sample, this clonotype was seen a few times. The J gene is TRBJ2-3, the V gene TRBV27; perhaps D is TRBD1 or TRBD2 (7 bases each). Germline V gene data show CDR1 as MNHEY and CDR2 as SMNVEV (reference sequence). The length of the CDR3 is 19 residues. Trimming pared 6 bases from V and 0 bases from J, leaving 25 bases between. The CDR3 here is CASRQSGQALAASTDTQYF. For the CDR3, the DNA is TGTGCCAGCAGACAATCCGGACAGGCCCTAGCGGCTAGCACAGATACGCAGTATTTT.

CDR3 residues: CSARGQGLGPLHF. The CDR3 coding sequence is TGCAGTGCTAGGGGACAGGGTCTTGGACCCCTCCACTTT. The chain has TRBV20-1 and TRBJ1-6, with 9 bases that match TRBD1. Germline V gene sequence: CDR1 DFQATT, CDR2 SNEGSKA (reference sequence). The CDR3 totals 13 residues. V lost 3 bases and J lost 12; bases outside the gene matches: 6.

CDR3 DNA sequence: TGTGCCAGCAGCCAAGCGCGGACTAGCGCCTACGAGCAGTACTTC. Protein product: CASSQARTSAYEQYF. V is TRBV3-1 and J is TRBJ2-7; the match to TRBD2 covers 9 bases. Germline V gene data show CDR1 as LGHDT and CDR2 as YNNKEL (reference sequence). Trimming at V came to 1 base and at J to 2 bases, leaving 3 bases not matched to a gene. This CDR3 spans 15 amino acids.

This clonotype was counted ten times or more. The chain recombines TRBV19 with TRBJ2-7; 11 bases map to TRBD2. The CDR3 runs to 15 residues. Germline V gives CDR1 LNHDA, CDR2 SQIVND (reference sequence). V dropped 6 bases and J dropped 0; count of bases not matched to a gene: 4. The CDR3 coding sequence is TGTGCCAGTAGGGTTCTAGCGGGAGGCTCCTACGAGCAGTACTTC. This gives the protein CASRVLAGGSYEQYF.

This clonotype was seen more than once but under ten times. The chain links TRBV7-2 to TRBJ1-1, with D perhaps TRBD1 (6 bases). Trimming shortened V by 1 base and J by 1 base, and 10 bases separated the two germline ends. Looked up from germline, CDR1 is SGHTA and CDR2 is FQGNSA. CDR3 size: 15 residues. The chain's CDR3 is CASSLVWTANTEAFF. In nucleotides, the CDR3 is TGTGCCAGCAGCTTAGTATGGACAGCGAACACTGAAGCTTTCTTT.